These 15 T cell receptor beta chains came from one sample sequenced in a study of cytomegalovirus exposure and HLA in healthy donors. The data were produced by immunoSEQ multiplex PCR, yet TCRdb's version contains in-frame clones alone and is incomplete. This table has 150,000 to 200,000 clones, 84% appearing once. The sequenced sample was PBMCs. These TCRs come from a young man in good health and CMV-seropositive.

The chain uses TRBV7-9 and TRBJ1-2; D gene unclear. This CDR3 is built from 18 residues. The germline V and J ends were trimmed by 1 base and 2 bases, with 20 bases remaining between them. Germline values: CDR1 SEHNR, CDR2 FQNEAQ (reference sequence). CDR3 in amino acids: CASSLDGRPGSGNYGYTF. CDR3 nucleotides: TGTGCCAGCAGCTTAGATGGGCGTCCGGGAAGCGGAAACTATGGCTACACCTTC.

J is TRBJ2-7 and V is TRBV6-6; maybe TRBD1 (6 bases). V was pared by 4 bases and J by 3 bases, with 16 bases between. Germline V lookup: CDR1 MNHNY, CDR2 SVGAGI (reference sequence). The CDR3 is made up of 15 amino acids. The CDR3 sequence is CASSSIPGVGYEQYF. CDR3 sequence (DNA): TGTGCCAGCAGTTCGATCCCAGGGGTGGGCTACGAGCAGTACTTC.

The V call is TRBV27, the J call TRBJ2-3; 8 nucleotides line up with TRBD2. Germline V gene data show CDR1 as MNHEY and CDR2 as SMNVEV (reference sequence). The trim removed 4 bases at V and 8 bases at J, leaving 20 bases unmatched. This CDR3 comprises 18 residues. CDR3 region: CASSSLRLAPFAPSTQYF. The CDR3 DNA reads as TGTGCCAGCAGTTCCCTCCGACTAGCGCCATTCGCCCCCAGTACGCAGTATTTT.

V gene TRBV6-1 combines with J gene TRBJ2-5, with D maybe TRBD2 (6 bases). The germline V gene has CDR1 MNHNS and CDR2 SASEGT. The CDR3 contains 16 residues. Trimming took 2 bases from V and 2 from J, leaving 15 bases between them. The CDR3 loop reads CASSEIQGSGQETQYF. The CDR3 nucleotides are TGTGCCAGCAGTGAAATCCAAGGTAGCGGACAAGAGACCCAGTACTTC.

The chain joins TRBV6-1 to TRBJ2-1; 9 nucleotides align to TRBD2. Germline CDR1 is MNHNS and CDR2 is SASEGT. V shed 3 bases, J shed 0 bases, and the junction held 3 bases outside the gene matches. This CDR3 has 16 residues. CDR3 DNA: TGTGCCAGCAGTGAGAGGACTAGCGTCTCCTACAATGAGCAGTTCTTC. Translated, it gives CASSERTSVSYNEQFF.

The rearrangement joins TRBV7-6 to TRBJ1-2; TRBD1 matches at 7 bases. The germline V gene has CDR1 SGHVS and CDR2 FNYEAQ. V gave up 5 bases and J gave up 4 bases; unmatched junction bases: 7. This CDR3 contains 14 residues. CDR3 DNA sequence: TGTGCCAGCAGCCCGGACAGGATTTCCTATGGCTACACCTTC. Protein product: CASSPDRISYGYTF. The whole variable domain, remainder taken from reference TRBV7-6 and TRBJ1-2, is GAGVSQSPRYKVTKRGQDVALRCDPISGHVSLYWYRQALGQGPEFLTYFNYEAQQDKSGLPNDRFSAERPEGSISTLTIQRTEQRDSAMYRCASSPDRISYGYTFGSGTRLTVV.

The V and J genes are TRBV2 and TRBJ2-7; 9 bases fit TRBD2. The CDR3 is 14 residues long. V gave up 4 bases and J gave up 2 bases; unmatched junction bases: 3. CDR1 is SNHLY and CDR2 is FYNNEI in the germline V gene. DNA for the CDR3: TGTGCCAGCAGTGGGACTAGCGCACCCTACGAGCAGTACTTC. Amino acids: CASSGTSAPYEQYF. Based on the CDR3 plus reference TRBV2 and TRBJ2-7, the full variable domain is EPEVTQTPSHQVTQMGQEVILRCVPISNHLYFYWYRQILGQKVEFLVSFYNNEISEKSEIFDDQFSVERPDGSNFTLKIRSTKLEDSAMYFCASSGTSAPYEQYFGPGTRLTVT.

This chain uses TRBV5-4 with TRBJ2-5, with TRBD2 identical over 14 bases. The junction had 6 bases not matched to a gene; V was cut back by 4 bases and J by 1 base. Germline V gene sequence: CDR1 SGHNT, CDR2 YYREEE (reference sequence). This CDR3 has 17 residues. The CDR3 DNA is TGTGCCAGCAGCCCCGGACTAGCGGGAGGCTTCCAAGAGACCCAGTACTTC. Encoded protein: CASSPGLAGGFQETQYF.

The chain employs TRBV11-2 and TRBJ2-5, with 10 bases aligning to TRBD1. V was pared by 5 bases and J by 5 bases, with 5 bases of the junction left unmatched. The V gene's germline CDR1 is SGHAT and CDR2 FQNNGV. This CDR3 comprises 14 residues. The DNA of the CDR3 is TGTGCCAGCAGCCAACAGACAGGGGGCGAGACCCAGTACTTC. It yields the protein CASSQQTGGETQYF.

The rearrangement links TRBV19 to TRBJ2-1; the match to TRBD2 covers 8 bases. Germline trimming cut 5 bases from V and 10 bases from J; bases unmatched to any gene: 13. Germline V CDR1 and CDR2: LNHDA, SQIVND (reference sequence). The CDR3 has 15 amino acids. The CDR3 spells CASSSSRLANLEQFF. The DNA of the CDR3 is TGTGCCAGTAGTTCCTCGAGACTAGCGAACCTAGAGCAGTTCTTC.

This clone was recorded once. The chain links TRBV20-1 to TRBJ2-3; D call uncertain. The germline gives CDR1 DFQATT, CDR2 SNEGSKA (reference sequence). The V end was cut by 1 base, the J end by 3 bases, with 2 bases between. The CDR3 covers 11 residues. The CDR3 DNA is TGCAGTGCTAGAGTAACAGATACGCAGTATTTT. As protein: CSARVTDTQYF.

The chain employs TRBV2 and TRBJ1-1; tentatively, D is TRBD1 (6 bases). V was trimmed by 3 bases and J by 1 base, leaving 15 bases between them. Germline loops: CDR1 SNHLY, CDR2 FYNNEI. This CDR3 spans 16 amino acids. CDR3 region: CASSDLTGIRNTEAFF. CDR3 DNA sequence: TGTGCCAGCAGTGATCTAACAGGGATTAGGAACACTGAAGCTTTCTTT.

This clone has only a few counts. The chain links TRBV27 to TRBJ2-1; 9 nucleotides align to TRBD2. This CDR3 region has 13 residues. CDR1 and CDR2 from the germline V gene are MNHEY and SMNVEV (reference sequence). With 9 bases clipped from V and 9 bases from J, the junction kept 9 bases outside the gene matches. The CDR3 DNA follows: TGTGCCAGTAGTAGGGTACTAGCGGGTGAGCAGTTCTTC. This translates into CASSRVLAGEQFF.

This chain uses TRBV6-6 with TRBJ2-7, with a possible D match to TRBD1 (6 bases). Per germline, CDR1 MNHNY and CDR2 SVGAGI (reference sequence). The CDR3 length is 13 residues. Trimming left V 2 bases short and J 2 bases short, with 7 bases between. CDR3 coding DNA: TGTGCCAGCAGTTACCGGGACACCTACGAGCAGTACTTC. This codes for CASSYRDTYEQYF.

The chain employs TRBV7-2 and TRBJ1-3; TRBD1 matches at 9 bases. V was clipped by 5 bases and J by 3 bases; unmatched bases: 2. The CDR3 length is 14 residues. The germline V gene has CDR1 SGHTA and CDR2 FQGNSA. The DNA for the CDR3 is TGTGCCAGCAGCCCGACAGGGGGTGGAAACACCATATATTTT. This gives the protein CASSPTGGGNTIYF. Full variable domain (rest looked up from reference TRBV7-2 and TRBJ1-3): GAGVSQSPSNKVTEKGKDVELRCDPISGHTALYWYRQSLGQGLEFLIYFQGNSAPDKSGLPSDRFSAERTGGSVSTLTIQRTQQEDSAVYLCASSPTGGGNTIYFGEGSWLTVV.